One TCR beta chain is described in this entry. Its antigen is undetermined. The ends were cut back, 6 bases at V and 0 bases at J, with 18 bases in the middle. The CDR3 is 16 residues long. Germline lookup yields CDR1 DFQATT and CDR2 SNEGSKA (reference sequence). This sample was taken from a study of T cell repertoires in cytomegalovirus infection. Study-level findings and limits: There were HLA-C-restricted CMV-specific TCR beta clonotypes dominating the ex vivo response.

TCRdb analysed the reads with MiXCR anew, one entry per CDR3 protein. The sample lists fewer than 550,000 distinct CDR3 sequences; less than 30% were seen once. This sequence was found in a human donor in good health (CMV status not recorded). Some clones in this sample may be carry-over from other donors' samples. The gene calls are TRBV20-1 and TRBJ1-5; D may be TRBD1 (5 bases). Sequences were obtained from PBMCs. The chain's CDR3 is CSATRAQVGSNQPQHF. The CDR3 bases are TGCAGTGCAACCAGGGCCCAAGTCGGTAGCAATCAGCCCCAGCATTTT.